Listed below are T cell receptor beta chains from one sample, sequenced in a study of vaccination effects on CD4 cells after COVID-19. These receptors have no identified antigens. Assay: immunoSEQ multiplex PCR; the TCRdb copy retains only in-frame clones and omits some. The sample lists approximately 29,000 clones; about 67% were seen once. Specimen: CD4+ T cells from PBMCs cultured without peptide, collected after COVID-19 vaccination. The receptor set was obtained from a human donor who received a COVID-19 vaccine. The CDR3 runs from the conserved cysteine through the conserved F or W. Each record gives: clone size, V gene, D gene, J gene, CDR3 protein, CDR3 DNA. D genes are given only for firm matches. Clone sizes are given selectively: once, few, many, or a class where the clone is expanded.

size: few; V: TRBV13; D: TRBD1; J: TRBJ1-1; CDR3: CASSARGLVNTEAFF; DNA: TGTGCCAGCAGCGCTAGGGGGCTGGTGAACACTGAAGCTTTCTTT
size: -; V: TRBV19; D: TRBD1; J: TRBJ2-2; CDR3: CASRARQGRAGGELFF; DNA: TGTGCCAGTAGGGCCAGACAGGGAAGGGCGGGCGGGGAGCTGTTTTTT
size: -; V: TRBV15; D: -; J: TRBJ1-2; CDR3: CATSRDPGEFYTF; DNA: TGTGCCACCAGCAGAGATCCAGGGGAGTTCTACACCTTC
size: -; V: TRBV12-3/TRBV12-4; D: TRBD1; J: TRBJ1-2; CDR3: CASIAQGAHGYTF; DNA: TGTGCCAGCATCGCACAGGGGGCGCATGGCTACACCTTC
size: -; V: TRBV5-6; D: TRBD1; J: TRBJ1-2; CDR3: CASRPTGEGYGYTF; DNA: TGTGCCAGCAGACCTACAGGGGAAGGGTATGGCTACACCTTC
size: -; V: TRBV12-3/TRBV12-4; D: -; J: TRBJ1-5; CDR3: CASSLALLQPQHF; DNA: TGTGCCAGCAGTTTGGCTCTACTTCAGCCCCAGCATTTT
size: -; V: TRBV5-6; D: -; J: TRBJ2-5; CDR3: CASRLARDFQETQYF; DNA: TGTGCCAGCAGGCTCGCTCGGGACTTTCAAGAGACCCAGTACTTC
size: -; V: TRBV6-1; D: -; J: TRBJ1-2; CDR3: CASSEGRQVSYTF; DNA: TGTGCCAGCAGTGAAGGGCGGCAAGTTAGCTACACCTTC
size: -; V: TRBV6-2/TRBV6-3; D: -; J: TRBJ1-4; CDR3: CASSLGRPNEKLFF; DNA: TGTGCCAGCAGTTTGGGCAGGCCTAATGAAAAACTGTTTTTT
size: -; V: TRBV7-9; D: TRBD1; J: TRBJ1-4; CDR3: CASSQSTGGGEKLFF; DNA: TGTGCCAGCAGCCAATCGACAGGGGGCGGTGAAAAACTGTTTTTT
size: -; V: TRBV27; D: -; J: TRBJ2-2; CDR3: CASTGPNTGELFF; DNA: TGTGCCAGCACAGGGCCGAACACCGGGGAGCTGTTTTTT
size: few; V: TRBV19; D: -; J: TRBJ1-6; CDR3: CASTPTADNSPLHF; DNA: TGTGCCAGTACCCCGACGGCGGATAATTCACCCCTCCACTTT
size: -; V: TRBV18; D: TRBD1; J: TRBJ1-1; CDR3: CASSPKATGAGNTEAFF; DNA: TGTGCCAGCTCACCGAAAGCGACAGGGGCGGGGAACACTGAAGCTTTCTTT
size: -; V: TRBV6-5; D: TRBD1; J: TRBJ1-3; CDR3: CASSFQQGTGNTIYF; DNA: TGTGCCAGCAGTTTTCAACAGGGGACTGGAAACACCATATATTTT
size: few; V: TRBV9; D: -; J: TRBJ1-2; CDR3: CASSVVSGTLGYGYTF; DNA: TGTGCCAGCAGCGTAGTATCCGGGACCTTAGGCTATGGCTACACCTTC
size: -; V: TRBV3-1/TRBV3-2; D: -; J: TRBJ2-7; CDR3: CASSPYPNEQYF; DNA: TGTGCCAGCAGCCCCTACCCTAACGAGCAGTACTTC
size: -; V: TRBV28; D: TRBD2; J: TRBJ2-1; CDR3: CASSTQMGLAINEQFF; DNA: TGTGCCAGCAGTACCCAAATGGGACTAGCGATCAATGAGCAGTTCTTC
size: large; V: TRBV4-1; D: -; J: TRBJ1-3; CDR3: CASSQDQGGGSGNTIYF; DNA: TGCGCCAGCAGCCAAGATCAGGGCGGGGGCTCTGGAAACACCATATATTTT
size: -; V: TRBV11-2; D: -; J: TRBJ2-3; CDR3: CASSSPWVDTQYF; DNA: TGTGCCAGCAGCTCACCGTGGGTAGATACGCAGTATTTT
size: -; V: TRBV10-3; D: TRBD1; J: TRBJ1-6; CDR3: CAISPGGAHSPLHF; DNA: TGTGCCATCAGCCCAGGGGGGGCGCATTCACCCCTCCACTTT
size: -; V: TRBV4-2; D: -; J: TRBJ2-5; CDR3: CASSQDWAGDETQYF; DNA: TGTGCCAGCAGCCAAGATTGGGCGGGTGATGAGACCCAGTACTTC
size: once; V: TRBV27; D: TRBD1; J: TRBJ2-5; CDR3: CASRQGLETQYF; DNA: TGTGCCAGCAGACAGGGGTTGGAGACCCAGTACTTC
size: -; V: TRBV2; D: -; J: TRBJ1-6; CDR3: CASSESIVNSPLHF; DNA: TGTGCCAGCAGTGAATCTATAGTTAATTCACCCCTCCACTTT
size: -; V: TRBV5-1; D: TRBD2; J: TRBJ2-2; CDR3: CASSSMRGLAISAGELFF; DNA: TGCGCCAGCAGCTCCATGCGGGGACTAGCGATCTCGGCCGGGGAGCTGTTTTTT
size: -; V: TRBV18; D: -; J: TRBJ2-5; CDR3: CASSPPGGPQETQYF; DNA: TGTGCCAGCTCACCACCCGGGGGCCCCCAAGAGACCCAGTACTTC
size: -; V: TRBV28; D: -; J: TRBJ2-7; CDR3: CASSRGFISYEQYF; DNA: TGTGCCAGCAGTAGGGGCTTTATCTCCTACGAGCAGTACTTC
size: -; V: TRBV5-4; D: -; J: TRBJ2-2; CDR3: CASSPPGRNGELFF; DNA: TGTGCCAGCAGCCCCCCGGGGAGGAACGGGGAGCTGTTTTTT
size: -; V: TRBV7-9; D: -; J: TRBJ1-2; CDR3: CASSLPVLGYTF; DNA: TGTGCCAGCAGCTTACCAGTCCTGGGCTACACCTTC